These 8 T cell receptor beta chains were all obtained from the same sample, sequenced in a study of T cell repertoires in cytomegalovirus infection. TCRdb re-derived calls from the reads in MiXCR, one entry per CDR3 protein. The sample has under 850,000 distinct CDR3 sequences, 35% to 40% seen once. Sequencing was done on a sample of PBMCs. The receptors come from a human donor in good health (CMV status not recorded). Some clones in this sample may be carry-over from other donors' samples.

This clonotype has ten or more counts. The chain is built from TRBV6-2 or TRBV6-3 and TRBJ2-1, with 10 bases fitting TRBD1. The CDR3 runs 16 residues. Trimming at V came to 5 bases and at J to 6 bases, leaving 10 bases not matched to a gene. The germline V gene encodes CDR1 MNHEY and CDR2 SVGEGT. CDR3 in DNA: TGTGCCAGCAGTAAGCCCGGGACAGGGGTGGGCAATGAGCAGTTCTTC. Its protein product is CASSKPGTGVGNEQFF.

This clonotype was counted a few times. The chain joins TRBV28 to TRBJ2-3; TRBD2 agrees at 8 bases. The CDR3 is 14 residues long. The germline V gene encodes CDR1 MDHEN and CDR2 SYDVKM. The V gene end was trimmed by 5 bases and the J gene end by 5 bases; junction bases not matched to a gene: 6. CDR3 DNA: TGTGCCAGCAGTAATAGCGGGACGGGAGATACGCAGTATTTT. Translating gives CASSNSGTGDTQYF.

This chain joins TRBV5-6 and TRBJ2-1; 10 bases map to TRBD2. Germline CDR1 is SGHDT and CDR2 is YYEEEE. The CDR3 has 16 residues. Germline trimming cut 0 bases from V and 7 bases from J; bases unmatched to any gene: 7. The CDR3 protein is CASSLAGSGGENEQFF. Written as DNA, the CDR3 is TGTGCCAGCAGCTTGGCCGGCAGCGGGGGGGAGAATGAGCAGTTCTTC.

The CDR3 spells CASSTGTLPGQGNEKLFF. Written as DNA, the CDR3 is TGCGCCAGCAGCACCGGTACACTTCCGGGACAGGGAAATGAAAAACTGTTTTTT. The V call is TRBV5-1, the J call TRBJ1-4, with 9 bases identical to TRBD1. The CDR3 runs 18 residues. V was clipped by 4 bases and J by 5 bases; unmatched bases: 15. CDR1 and CDR2 from the germline V gene are SGHRS and YFSETQ.

This clonotype was seen ten or more times. CDR3 coding DNA: TGTGCCAGCAGCTTCCCAGGGAATCAGCCCCAGCATTTT. Translating gives CASSFPGNQPQHF. This chain links TRBV7-2 with TRBJ1-5; TRBD1 might be the D (5 bases). The germline V and J ends were trimmed by 3 bases and 4 bases, with 7 bases remaining between them. CDR3 length equals 13 residues. The V gene's germline CDR1 is SGHTA and CDR2 FQGNSA.

This clonotype was counted between two and nine times. V and J are TRBV20-1 and TRBJ1-5; 7 bases map to TRBD1. Germline V gives CDR1 DFQATT, CDR2 SNEGSKA (reference sequence). The CDR3 sequence is 13 residues long. V trimming: 6 bases; J trimming: 5 bases; junction bases outside the gene matches: 7. The CDR3 protein is CSASAGGDQPQHF. CDR3 DNA: TGCAGTGCGTCGGCAGGGGGAGATCAGCCCCAGCATTTT.

This rearrangement joins TRBV4-1 to TRBJ1-2, with a weak D call TRBD1 (6 bases). The CDR3 loop spans 16 amino acids. V was clipped by 1 base and J by 8 bases, with 20 bases between them. CDR1 MGHRA and CDR2 YSYEKL come from the germline V gene. The CDR3 here is CASSQGLAGGSRGYTF. The CDR3 DNA reads TGCGCCAGCAGCCAAGGTCTGGCCGGGGGCTCGAGGGGCTACACCTTC.

The sample holds a few counts of this clonotype. The J gene is TRBJ1-5, the V gene TRBV4-2, with 9 nucleotides matching TRBD1. CDR1 and CDR2 (germline): LGHNA, YNFKEQ. The CDR3 runs to 15 residues. Unmatched junction bases numbered 4, after V lost 4 bases and J lost 3 bases. CDR3 sequence: CASSLGTGNNQPQHF. The CDR3 DNA reads as TGTGCCAGCAGCCTGGGGACAGGGAACAATCAGCCCCAGCATTTT.